The 13 T cell receptor beta chains below come from one sample, sequenced in a study of blood T cell repertoires in COVID-19. Measured with immunoSEQ multiplex PCR; TCRdb has only the in-frame clones, and not every one. The sample comprises about 160,000 clones, roughly 85% of which are singletons, and roughly 5% rests with the top ten. The sequenced sample consisted of peripheral blood. All receptors derive from a woman aged 50 to 60 with COVID-19, enrolled during active disease.

This clone was seen a single time. The chain joins TRBV2 to TRBJ2-2; D call uncertain. The CDR3 sequence is 15 residues long. Per the germline V gene, CDR1 is SNHLY and CDR2 is FYNNEI. Trimming stripped 7 bases from V and 3 bases from J, with 15 bases between. CDR3 loop: CASTRLEPHTGELFF. For the CDR3, the DNA is TGTGCCAGCACCCGCCTCGAGCCCCACACCGGGGAGCTGTTTTTT.

The chain joins TRBV10-3 to TRBJ2-7; 10 bases fit TRBD1. This CDR3 spans 14 amino acids. The germline V gene encodes CDR1 ENHRY and CDR2 SYGVKD. The ends lost 7 bases at V and 5 bases at J; junction bases unmatched: 8. CDR3 sequence (DNA): TGTGCCATCAAAAGGGGACAGGGGAACCACGAGCAGTACTTC. This translates into CAIKRGQGNHEQYF.

The V and J genes are TRBV7-9 and TRBJ2-1; 11 bases are a match to TRBD2. V was pared by 5 bases and J by 9 bases, with 6 bases of the junction left unmatched. The CDR3 has 14 amino acids. Per germline, CDR1 SEHNR and CDR2 FQNEAQ (reference sequence). The CDR3 is CASSRQLAGVEQFF. In DNA, the CDR3 is TGTGCCAGCAGCCGCCAACTAGCGGGGGTTGAGCAGTTCTTC.

This rearrangement joins TRBV19 to TRBJ2-7; TRBD2 is a possible D gene (6 bases). This CDR3 comprises 13 residues. V was trimmed by 2 bases and J by 4 bases, leaving 9 bases between them. Germline V gene sequence: CDR1 LNHDA, CDR2 SQIVND (reference sequence). The CDR3, as DNA: TGTGCCAGTAGTATATACGGGGGATACGAGCAGTACTTC. It translates to CASSIYGGYEQYF.

The gene calls are TRBV5-5 and TRBJ2-1; D not certain. Germline values: CDR1 SGHKS, CDR2 YYEKEE (reference sequence). The V and J ends lost 3 bases and 5 bases respectively, with 15 bases between them. The CDR3 contains 15 residues. CDR3 sequence reads: CASSSTGQTHNEQFF. The CDR3 DNA follows: TGTGCCAGCAGCTCCACTGGGCAGACACACAATGAGCAGTTCTTC.

The chain uses TRBV7-2 and TRBJ1-6; D gene ambiguous. The CDR3 length is 15 residues. CDR1 SGHTA and CDR2 FQGNSA come from the germline V gene. Trimming cost V 1 base and J 4 bases, with 8 bases left between them. The CDR3 nucleotides read TGTGCCAGCAGCTTAGACCCAGAATATAATTCACCCCTCCACTTT. It encodes CASSLDPEYNSPLHF.

V and J are TRBV27 and TRBJ2-2; the match to TRBD1 covers 7 bases. The CDR3 extends over 15 amino acids. The germline CDR1 and CDR2 sequences are MNHEY and SMNVEV (reference sequence). The J segment lost 0 bases and the V segment lost 4 bases, leaving 2 bases of the junction unmatched. The CDR3 sequence: CASSSDRTNTGELFF. The CDR3 DNA follows: TGTGCCAGCAGTTCGGACAGGACGAACACCGGGGAGCTGTTTTTT.

The CDR3 DNA follows: TGTGCCAGCGCGGGGACAGTTGAAGGCTACACCTTC. This translates into CASAGTVEGYTF. V is TRBV12-3 or TRBV12-4 and J is TRBJ1-2; 7 positions match TRBD1. The CDR3 consists of 12 residues. Germline trimming cut 8 bases from V and 8 bases from J; bases unmatched to any gene: 8.

V is TRBV6-2 or TRBV6-3 and J is TRBJ1-5; 7 bases map to TRBD1. The CDR3 has 19 amino acids. Germline V CDR1 and CDR2: MNHEY, SVGEGT. Trimming cost V 2 bases and J 0 bases; bases outside gene matches: 13. The DNA for the CDR3 is TGTGCCAGCAGTTACGAGGATAGACAGGGAAAATATAGCAATCAGCCCCAGCATTTT. Translation gives CASSYEDRQGKYSNQPQHF.

The rearrangement links TRBV7-9 to TRBJ2-1; 8 bases line up with TRBD1. CDR3 length equals 15 residues. Losses at the gene ends were 5 bases for V and 7 bases for J; bases not matched to a gene: 10. CDR1 and CDR2 (germline): SEHNR, FQNEAQ (reference sequence). The CDR3 bases are TGTGCCAGCAGCCCCGGGCAGGGGGCGGTGAATGAGCAGTTCTTC. Its protein is CASSPGQGAVNEQFF.

V usage is TRBV27 and J usage is TRBJ1-2, with no clear D. The V and J ends lost 4 bases and 0 bases respectively, with 12 bases between them. This CDR3 has 15 amino acids. CDR1 and CDR2 (germline): MNHEY, SMNVEV (reference sequence). The CDR3 region has the DNA TGTGCCAGCAGTTCTGCGGCCAGTTCTAACTATGGCTACACCTTC. Amino acid sequence: CASSSAASSNYGYTF.

The rearrangement joins TRBV6-2 or TRBV6-3 to TRBJ2-7; 10 bases fit TRBD2. Trimming cost V 0 bases and J 4 bases; bases outside gene matches: 6. The CDR3 runs to 16 residues. The germline V gene encodes CDR1 MNHEY and CDR2 SVGEGT. Here the CDR3 DNA reads TGTGCCAGCAGTTACTCGAAAGCGGGGGGGCCTTACGAGCAGTACTTC. Its protein is CASSYSKAGGPYEQYF.

This chain links TRBV4-3 with TRBJ1-5; the D gene is possibly TRBD1 (6 bases). Germline loops: CDR1 LGHNA, CDR2 YSLEER. Trimming left V 0 bases short and J 6 bases short, with 12 bases between. This CDR3 spans 15 amino acids. CDR3 region: CASSQDRQVGQPQHF. The CDR3 nucleotides read TGCGCCAGCAGCCAAGATAGACAGGTGGGTCAGCCCCAGCATTTT.